The 19 T cell receptor beta chains below were found in one sample sequenced in a study of cytomegalovirus exposure and HLA in healthy donors. The PCR made use of 60 Vbeta and 13 Jbeta primers. Here immunoSEQ multiplex PCR was the method, and the copy in TCRdb shows in-frame clones only, minus some. The sample includes 160,000 or so clones, 82% of them seen just once. Sequencing was performed on PBMCs. The receptor set was obtained from a male donor in good health and CMV-seropositive.

As for this clone: An end of the junction does not agree with germline; a read error may underlie this. The chain carries TRBV7-9 and TRBJ1-5; D is uncertain. From germline, CDR1 is SEHNR and CDR2 FQNEAQ (reference sequence). The length of the CDR3 is 13 residues. The CDR3 sequence: CSSSLLNNQPQHF. CDR3 nucleotide sequence: TGTTCCAGCAGCTTACTGAACAACCAGCCCCAGCATTTT.

V is TRBV5-1 and J is TRBJ1-2; D is unclear. The CDR3 totals 16 residues. Per germline, CDR1 SGHRS and CDR2 YFSETQ. The germline V and J ends were trimmed by 6 bases and 3 bases, with 21 bases remaining between them. The CDR3 region is CASKASFGGFDYGYTF. CDR3 DNA sequence: TGCGCCAGCAAAGCTTCTTTCGGTGGTTTCGACTATGGCTACACCTTC.

This clone was recorded once. The CDR3: CASSLYRQNTGELFF. The CDR3 region has the DNA TGTGCCAGCAGTTTATACAGGCAGAACACCGGGGAGCTGTTTTTT. This chain joins TRBV27 and TRBJ2-2; D is perhaps TRBD1 (5 bases). Trimming took off 1 base at V and 1 base at J, with 7 bases between the two ends. The germline gives CDR1 MNHEY, CDR2 SMNVEV (reference sequence). The CDR3 spans 15 residues.

This chain links TRBV28 with TRBJ2-7; a possible D gene is TRBD2 (6 bases). The germline V and J ends were trimmed by 5 bases and 6 bases, with 20 bases remaining between them. This CDR3 spans 15 amino acids. Looked up from germline, CDR1 is MDHEN and CDR2 is SYDVKM. For the CDR3, the DNA is TGTGCCAGCAGTGGCGGGGAGGTTTCAGTGGGCGAGCAGTACTTC. Protein product: CASSGGEVSVGEQYF.

V is TRBV5-1 and J is TRBJ2-3; 10 nucleotides match TRBD2. Germline-derived CDR1 and CDR2 are SGHRS and YFSETQ. Trimming removed 0 bases from V and 7 bases from J; junction bases left unmatched: 8. This CDR3 is 16 amino acids long. This chain's CDR3 is CASSLVLAGVGNTQYF. CDR3 nucleotide sequence: TGCGCCAGCAGCTTGGTTCTAGCGGGAGTAGGGAATACGCAGTATTTT.

The rearrangement joins TRBV5-6 to TRBJ2-3, with TRBD1 as a possible D gene (6 bases). Trimming stripped 2 bases from V and 4 bases from J, with 8 bases between. The CDR3 runs 13 residues. The germline V gene has CDR1 SGHDT and CDR2 YYEEEE. CDR3: CASSLQGSDTQYF. The CDR3 region has the DNA TGTGCCAGCAGCTTACAGGGATCAGATACGCAGTATTTT.

The chain carries TRBV30 and TRBJ1-1, with D maybe TRBD1 (6 bases). Germline CDR1 and CDR2: GTSNPN and SVGIG (reference sequence). Trimming took off 5 bases at V and 2 bases at J, with 12 bases between the two ends. The CDR3 runs 13 residues. The CDR3 region is CAWQRQENTEAFF. CDR3 DNA sequence: TGTGCCTGGCAGAGACAGGAAAACACTGAAGCTTTCTTT.

The V gene is TRBV5-1, the J gene TRBJ1-1, with a possible D match to TRBD1 (6 bases). Trimming stripped 4 bases from V and 1 base from J, with 14 bases between. Germline-derived CDR1 and CDR2 are SGHRS and YFSETQ. This CDR3 region has 15 residues. The CDR3 DNA follows: TGCGCCAGCAGCGTTACGGGACATCAGAACACTGAAGCTTTCTTT. As protein: CASSVTGHQNTEAFF.

This sequence joins TRBV18 and TRBJ1-2; 9 nucleotides align to TRBD1. The CDR3 extends over 15 amino acids. Germline V lookup: CDR1 KGHSH, CDR2 LQKENI. With V trimmed by 3 bases and J by 4 bases, 6 bases remained unmatched. DNA of the CDR3: TGTGCCAGCTCACCGGGACAGGGCGGAAGCTATGGCTACACCTTC. It codes for CASSPGQGGSYGYTF.

The genes are TRBV6-5 and TRBJ1-1, with 7 positions matching TRBD1. CDR3 length equals 15 residues. CDR1 MNHEY and CDR2 SVGAGI come from the germline V gene. After removal of 6 bases from V and 0 bases from J, the junction contained 7 bases not matched to a gene. CDR3 DNA: TGTGCCAGCAGGATCTCAGGGGGACTGAACACTGAAGCTTTCTTT. This encodes CASRISGGLNTEAFF.

This CDR3 reads CASSRQGAGNQPQHF. Written as DNA, the CDR3 is TGTGCCAGCAGTCGACAGGGGGCCGGCAATCAGCCCCAGCATTTT. The rearrangement uses TRBV27 and TRBJ1-5; 10 bases fit TRBD1. J gave up 2 bases and V 5 bases, and 3 bases lay outside the gene matches. The CDR3 runs to 15 residues. Germline CDR1 MNHEY, CDR2 SMNVEV (reference sequence).

The DNA for the CDR3 is TGTGCCAGCAGCGTAGAACTACCCACAGATACGCAGTATTTT. It is translated as CASSVELPTDTQYF. The rearrangement joins TRBV9 to TRBJ2-3, with D unresolved. CDR1 and CDR2 (germline): SGDLS, YYNGEE. V lost 0 bases and J 2 bases, leaving 7 bases between the germline ends. The CDR3 is 14 amino acids. The complete variable domain, with remaining parts taken from reference TRBV9 and TRBJ2-3, reads DSGVTQTPKHLITATGQRVTLRCSPRSGDLSVYWYQQSLDQGLQFLIQYYNGEERAKGNILERFSAQQFPDLHSELNLSSLELGDSALYFCASSVELPTDTQYFGPGTRLTVL.

The rearrangement uses TRBV19 and TRBJ1-5; D gene ambiguous. The CDR3 consists of 16 residues. Trimming took off 7 bases at V and 2 bases at J, with 18 bases between the two ends. CDR1 is LNHDA, CDR2 SQIVND, per germline (reference sequence). The CDR3 region is CASTYRSRDGNQPQHF. DNA for the CDR3: TGTGCCAGTACCTACCGGTCCCGGGATGGCAATCAGCCCCAGCATTTT. Variable domain in full (rest from reference TRBV19 and TRBJ1-5): DGGITQSPKYLFRKEGQNVTLSCEQNLNHDAMYWYRQDPGQGLRLIYYSQIVNDFQKGDIAEGYSVSREKKESFPLTVTSAQKNPTAFYLCASTYRSRDGNQPQHFGDGTRLSIL.

The V and J genes are TRBV9 and TRBJ2-2; 11 positions agree with TRBD2. The germline V gene encodes CDR1 SGDLS and CDR2 YYNGEE. Trimming cost V 7 bases and J 1 base; bases outside gene matches: 12. The CDR3 covers 18 residues. Here the CDR3 reads CASALGLAARRNTGELFF. The CDR3 nucleotides read TGTGCCAGCGCCCTGGGACTAGCGGCTCGAAGGAACACCGGGGAGCTGTTTTTT.

This chain links TRBV5-3 with TRBJ1-2; 8 bases are shared with TRBD1. TRBV5-3 is designated an ORF whose function remains uncertain. The CDR3 totals 14 residues. J was trimmed by 7 bases and V by 4 bases; bases with no gene match: 9. The CDR3 region has the DNA TGTGCCAGAAGCCCCGGACAGGGACGGTTTGGCTACACCTTC. This sequence encodes CARSPGQGRFGYTF.

This sequence joins TRBV7-2 and TRBJ1-3; D is ambiguous. This CDR3 is 14 amino acids long. From germline, CDR1 is SGHTA and CDR2 FQGNSA. V dropped 1 base and J dropped 0 bases, with 4 bases sitting between them. CDR3 region: CASSLGSSGNTIYF. The CDR3 nucleotides are TGTGCCAGCAGCTTAGGGAGCTCTGGAAACACCATATATTTT. The variable domain in full, completed from reference TRBV7-2 and TRBJ1-3, reads GAGVSQSPSNKVTEKGKDVELRCDPISGHTALYWYRQSLGQGLEFLIYFQGNSAPDKSGLPSDRFSAERTGGSVSTLTIQRTQQEDSAVYLCASSLGSSGNTIYFGEGSWLTVV.

The CDR3 nucleotides read TGCGCCAGCAGGGACAGCTATAGCAATCAGCCCCAGCATTTT. It encodes CASRDSYSNQPQHF. The chain combines TRBV10-2 with TRBJ1-5; TRBD1 might be the D (6 bases). The CDR3 extends over 14 amino acids. V shed 6 bases and J shed 0 bases, with 9 bases lying between them. Looked up from germline, CDR1 is WSHSY and CDR2 is SAAADI.

This sequence joins TRBV2 and TRBJ1-3, with 8 nucleotides matching TRBD1. The germline V gene has CDR1 SNHLY and CDR2 FYNNEI. J gave up 0 bases and V 5 bases, and 3 bases lay outside the gene matches. This CDR3 region has 15 residues. In nucleotides, the CDR3 is TGTGCCAGCAGTCCAGGGACAGGCTCTGGAAACACCATATATTTT. The encoded protein is CASSPGTGSGNTIYF.

CDR3 residues: CASSLVLGRVSTEAFF. The CDR3 region has the DNA TGCGCCAGCAGCTTGGTTCTCGGCAGGGTATCGACTGAAGCTTTCTTT. The chain carries TRBV5-1 and TRBJ1-1, with D possibly being TRBD1 (5 bases). CDR3 length equals 16 residues. V was cut by 0 bases and J by 5 bases, with 17 bases left in between. The germline CDR1 and CDR2 sequences are SGHRS and YFSETQ.